These T cell receptor beta chains were read from a single sample in a study of blood T cell repertoires in COVID-19. Profiling relied on immunoSEQ multiplex PCR, and the TCRdb table lists in-frame clones only, not all of them. The data contain around 300,000 clones, about 93% of them seen just once; the ten biggest clones take up roughly 1.1%. The sample comprised PBMCs or T cells enriched from blood (not recorded which). Source of these receptors: a woman aged 25 to 39 who had recovered from COVID-19. Both conserved end residues are trimmed from each CDR3. The order of the fields is clone size, V gene, J gene, CDR3 protein. Clone size is given for some rows only: seen once, a few or many times, or a class if the clone is expanded.

NA	TRBV7-9	TRBJ2-1	ASSFRDSYNEQF
NA	TRBV27	TRBJ2-5	ASSFLFGQGVGVAETQY
NA	TRBV5-4	TRBJ1-1	ASSPDSGTEAF
NA	TRBV4-3	TRBJ2-1	ASSQDGTSSYNEQF
NA	TRBV12-5	TRBJ2-3	ASGQGLADITDTQY
NA	TRBV15	TRBJ2-3	ATSRVIELAGTNTQY
NA	TRBV18	TRBJ1-2	ASSPVTGDAATYGYT
NA	TRBV28	TRBJ1-4	ASSGGYEKLF
NA	TRBV7-3	TRBJ2-2	ASSRGLAGGTGELF
few	TRBV19	TRBJ2-1	ASSIPGGTSYNEQF
NA	TRBV25-1	TRBJ1-6	ASSEEYHTAPLH
NA	TRBV6-5	TRBJ2-7	ASSIEQVSTYEQY
NA	TRBV11-2	TRBJ1-6	ASRDRGKAGSSPLH
NA	TRBV19	TRBJ1-1	ASTLGQGKNTEAF
NA	TRBV11-2	TRBJ2-7	ASSQRLTGTEQY
NA	TRBV4-1	TRBJ2-5	ASSQDGWVGGLETQY
NA	TRBV4-3	TRBJ1-5	ASSQDRTVNQPQH